This T cell receptor beta chain comes out of a study of CD8+ T cells in alopecia areata (dated 2018 in TCRdb). A note on the overall study: Treated patients were enrolled in an open-label pilot trial of oral tofacitinib at 5 to 10 mg twice daily for moderate-to-severe alopecia areata. RNA was obtained with the PAXgene miRNA kit for fixed scalp, the miRNeasy kit for PBMCs, and the RNeasy kit for mouse skin. Tofacitinib-treated patients had biopsies at baseline and at 4 and 24 weeks of treatment, with a later scalp biopsy in several patients. The study used high-throughput TCRbeta sequencing to examine T cell clonal expansion in alopecia areata, in both the C3H/HeJ mouse model and human patients. TCRbeta CDR3 regions were amplified by immunoSEQ multiplex PCR with 35 Vbeta forward and 13 Jbeta reverse primers. Disease severity in treated patients was measured with the SALT score, which quantifies the percentage of affected scalp surface area. Human TCRbeta sequencing covered scalp tissue and sorted CD4+ and CD8+ peripheral blood T cells from patchy and totalis/universalis alopecia areata patients and healthy controls. Scalp clonality was compared among normal scalp (n=4), patchy alopecia areata scalp (n=8), and alopecia totalis/universalis scalp (n=8). Tofacitinib was administered for 6 to 18 months, and 6 months of follow-up off drug were then conducted to assess delayed response and recurrence. General conclusions and limits of the study: Scalp clonality and the number of expanded CD8+ clones among the top 100 scalp clones were significantly decreased by tofacitinib. Many expanded lesional clones were found to persist in scalp and blood during tofacitinib treatment, and relapse after treatment cessation may be partly explained by this persistence. Resident alphabeta T cells in normal human skin are also sequenced, complicating scalp TCR repertoire analysis, unlike mouse skin dominated by gammadelta T cells. The treated cohort was small, with a single nonresponder, so links between baseline CD8+ expansion and response need larger studies. Compared with normal scalp, lesional scalp had higher clonality and more expanded CD8+ clones, particularly in alopecia totalis/universalis, a pattern that suggests antigenic drive. Shared TCR sequences between patients were less evident than in mice, which may be partly attributable to HLA diversity in the patient population.

Only a few counts were recorded for this clone. What antigen it recognizes has not been identified. Per-base quality was not reported, and no clone a single base away is much larger than it. Receptor libraries were prepared by the immunoSEQ multiplex PCR assay. RNA was extracted from all samples and reverse transcribed into cDNA, which served as template for TCR sequencing. SuperScript III was used for first-strand cDNA synthesis, primed with a 2:1 mix of oligo-dT and random hexamers. A synthetic immune receptor repertoire was used to assess amplification bias, and residual bias was removed computationally. On the authors' methods: After raw reads were preprocessed to remove errors, the CDR3 was defined following IMGT conventions as running from the conserved cysteine to phenylalanine. Clonality was calculated as 1 minus Shannon entropy normalized by log2 of the number of productive unique TCRs. Scalp TCRbeta sequences were cross-referenced with sorted blood CD4 and CD8 repertoires so that the CD4 or CD8 identity of scalp clones could be inferred. TCRdb took this table from immuneACCESS and kept in-frame rearrangements with V and J called. Such tables lack part of the clones; where checked against another copy, unresolved V genes explain under half of the gap, and the rest is unexplained. V, J and clone size were drawn from that table, and D and trimming were deduced from the DNA. This sample gives some 170,000 clones in total; about 53% of them show up just once. Roughly a tenth of the sample belongs to the ten largest clones.

In the germline V gene, CDR1 corresponds to SGDLS and CDR2 to YYNGEE. Compared with germline, V lacks 0 bases and J lacks 5 bases; bases without a gene match: 5. Including cysteine and phenylalanine, the CDR3 has 15 amino acids. Only the CDR3 part of the read is kept: 45 bases, read in frame from the first base. The meaning of the sample's time point label: 20 to 30 weeks on oral tofacitinib. This specimen's treatment or condition label, per the study, means: oral pan-JAK inhibitor, 5-10 mg twice daily. Lesional scalp punch biopsies and peripheral blood were collected from alopecia areata patients. PBMCs were separated by density centrifugation and stained for CD3, CD4 and CD8, after which CD4+ and CD8+ T cells were sorted on a FACSAria.

The chain uses TRBV9 and TRBJ2-3, with 8 junctional bases fitting TRBD2. The clonotype originates from a human donor with alopecia areata. Here the sequenced sample was CD8+ T cells sorted from blood, taken at week 24, from a patient treated with tofacitinib. The DNA sequence is given as TGTGCCAGCAGCGTAGCTGGGGCGGGGGGAGATACGCAGTATTTT. Translated, it gives CASSVAGAGGDTQYF.